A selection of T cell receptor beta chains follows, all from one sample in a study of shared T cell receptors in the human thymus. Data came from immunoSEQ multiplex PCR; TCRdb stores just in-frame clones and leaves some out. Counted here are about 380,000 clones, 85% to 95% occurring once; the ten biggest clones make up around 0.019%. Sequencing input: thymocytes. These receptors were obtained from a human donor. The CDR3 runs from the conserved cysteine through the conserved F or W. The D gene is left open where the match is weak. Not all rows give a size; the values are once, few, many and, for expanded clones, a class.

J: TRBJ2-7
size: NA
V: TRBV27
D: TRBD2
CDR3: CASTLAAPGLAGVRHYEQYF
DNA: TGTGCCAGCACCCTTGCCGCCCCGGGACTAGCGGGAGTTAGGCACTACGAGCAGTACTTC

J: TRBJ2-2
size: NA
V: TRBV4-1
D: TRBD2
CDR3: CASSQERAGAPGELFF
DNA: TGCGCCAGCAGCCAAGAGCGGGCGGGAGCCCCCGGGGAGCTGTTTTTT

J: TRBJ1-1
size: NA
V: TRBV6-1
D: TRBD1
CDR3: CASSEAVSLTGALALNTEAFF
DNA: TGTGCCAGCAGTGAAGCTGTCTCCTTGACAGGGGCTCTAGCCTTGAACACTGAAGCTTTCTTT

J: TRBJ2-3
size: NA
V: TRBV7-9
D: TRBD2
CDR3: CASSLDQPVAGVKDTQYF
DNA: TGTGCCAGCAGCTTAGATCAGCCAGTAGCGGGAGTGAAAGATACGCAGTATTTT

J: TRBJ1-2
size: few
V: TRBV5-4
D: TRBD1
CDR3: CASSTTTGPNYGYTF
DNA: TGTGCCAGCAGCACAACGACAGGGCCTAACTATGGCTACACCTTC

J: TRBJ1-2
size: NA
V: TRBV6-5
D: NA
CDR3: CASSYQTDGYGYTF
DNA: TGTGCCAGCAGTTACCAGACAGACGGCTATGGCTACACCTTC

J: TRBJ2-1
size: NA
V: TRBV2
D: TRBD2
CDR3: CASSELLAGGPRAYNEQFF
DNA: TGTGCCAGCAGTGAACTCCTAGCGGGAGGGCCCAGGGCCTACAATGAGCAGTTCTTC

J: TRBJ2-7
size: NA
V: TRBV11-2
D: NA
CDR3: CASSPGVRPKTYEQYF
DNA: TGTGCCAGCAGCCCAGGGGTAAGACCCAAAACCTACGAGCAGTACTTC

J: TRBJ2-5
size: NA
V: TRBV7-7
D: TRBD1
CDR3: CASSLETGGEETQYF
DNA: TGTGCTAGCAGCTTAGAGACAGGGGGGGAAGAGACCCAGTACTTC

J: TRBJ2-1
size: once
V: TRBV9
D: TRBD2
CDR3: CASSRTSGRPRQNEQFF
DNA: TGTGCCAGCAGCAGGACTAGCGGCCGTCCCCGTCAGAATGAGCAGTTCTTC

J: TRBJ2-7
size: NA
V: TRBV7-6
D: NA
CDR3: CASSWGSIRSYEQYF
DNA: TGTGCCAGCAGCTGGGGGTCCATCCGCTCCTACGAGCAGTACTTC

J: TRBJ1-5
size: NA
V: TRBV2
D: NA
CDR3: CASSEAWDQPQHF
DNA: TGTGCCAGCAGTGAAGCTTGGGATCAGCCCCAGCATTTT

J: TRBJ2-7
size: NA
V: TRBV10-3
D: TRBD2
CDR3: CAISGGRALWPHEQYF
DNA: TGTGCCATCAGTGGCGGGAGGGCCCTCTGGCCGCACGAGCAGTACTTC

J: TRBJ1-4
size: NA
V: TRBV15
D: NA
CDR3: CATSRGLKGGPTNEKLFF
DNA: TGTGCCACCAGCAGAGGCCTAAAGGGCGGGCCAACTAATGAAAAACTGTTTTTT

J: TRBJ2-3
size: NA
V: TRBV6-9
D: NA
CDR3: CASSYYAGTTDTQYF
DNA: TGTGCCAGCAGTTACTACGCCGGGACCACAGATACGCAGTATTTT

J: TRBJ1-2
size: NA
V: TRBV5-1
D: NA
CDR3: CASSRGGAGYTF
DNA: TGCGCCAGCAGCCGAGGGGGGGCTGGCTACACCTTC

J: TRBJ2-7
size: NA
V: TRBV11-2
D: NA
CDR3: CASSPGVSYEQYF
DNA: TGTGCCAGCAGCCCAGGGGTATCCTACGAGCAGTACTTC

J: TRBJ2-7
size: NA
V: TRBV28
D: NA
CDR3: CASSLFGQGIYEQYF
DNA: TGTGCCAGCAGTTTATTCGGCCAGGGAATCTACGAGCAGTACTTC

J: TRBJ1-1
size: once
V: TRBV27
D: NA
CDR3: CASRGQNTEAFF
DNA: TGTGCCAGCAGGGGACAGAACACTGAAGCTTTCTTT

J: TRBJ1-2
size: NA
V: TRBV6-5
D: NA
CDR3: CASSPRETNYGYTF
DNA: TGTGCCAGCAGTCCCAGGGAAACTAACTATGGCTACACCTTC

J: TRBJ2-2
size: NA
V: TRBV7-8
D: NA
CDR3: CASSSDSPGELFF
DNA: TGTGCCAGCAGCTCGGACAGCCCCGGGGAGCTGTTTTTT

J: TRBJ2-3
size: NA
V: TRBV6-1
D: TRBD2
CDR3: CASSEEGLARDMVRDTQYF
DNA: TGTGCCAGCAGTGAGGAGGGACTAGCACGAGACATGGTGAGAGATACGCAGTATTTT

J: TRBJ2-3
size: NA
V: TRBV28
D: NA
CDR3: CASTTRPGASTDTQYF
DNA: TGTGCCAGCACTACCCGCCCGGGGGCGAGCACAGATACGCAGTATTTT

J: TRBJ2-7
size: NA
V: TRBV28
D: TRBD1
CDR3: CASSPPPTGTGEQYF
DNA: TGTGCCAGCAGCCCCCCTCCGACAGGGACGGGCGAGCAGTACTTC

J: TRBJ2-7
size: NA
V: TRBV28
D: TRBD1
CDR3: CASRGTGGSHEQYF
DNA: TGTGCCAGCAGAGGGACAGGGGGCTCCCACGAGCAGTACTTC

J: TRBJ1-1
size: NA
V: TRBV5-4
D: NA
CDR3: CASSSPTGSTEAFF
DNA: TGTGCCAGCAGCTCACCTACAGGGTCTACTGAAGCTTTCTTT

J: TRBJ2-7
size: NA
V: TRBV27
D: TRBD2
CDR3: CASGRAGGPDEQYF
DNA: TGTGCCAGCGGAAGAGCGGGAGGGCCCGACGAGCAGTACTTC

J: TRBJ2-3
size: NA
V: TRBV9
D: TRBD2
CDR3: CASSTPWTSGGTDTQYF
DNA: TGTGCCAGCAGCACCCCTTGGACTAGCGGGGGCACAGATACGCAGTATTTT

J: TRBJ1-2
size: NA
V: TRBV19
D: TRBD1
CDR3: CASTSGRGPSYYGYTF
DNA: TGTGCCAGTACCTCAGGGAGGGGGCCCTCCTACTATGGCTACACCTTC

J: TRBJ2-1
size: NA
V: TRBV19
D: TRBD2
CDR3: CASSIASGTYNEQFF
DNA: TGTGCCAGTAGTATCGCTAGCGGTACCTACAATGAGCAGTTCTTC

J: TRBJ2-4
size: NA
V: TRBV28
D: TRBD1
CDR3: CASNLNRGPLAKNIQYF
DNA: TGTGCCAGCAACCTGAACAGGGGCCCCTTAGCCAAAAACATTCAGTACTTC

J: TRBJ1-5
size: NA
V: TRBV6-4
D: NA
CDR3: CASTSGGNQPQHF
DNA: TGTGCCAGCACTTCTGGGGGCAATCAGCCCCAGCATTTT

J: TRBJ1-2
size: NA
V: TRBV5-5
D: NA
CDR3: CASSWFRAGYTF
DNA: TGTGCCAGCAGCTGGTTCCGGGCGGGCTACACCTTC

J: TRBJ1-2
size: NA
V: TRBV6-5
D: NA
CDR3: CASSYERGYTF
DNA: TGTGCCAGCAGTTATGAGAGGGGCTACACCTTC

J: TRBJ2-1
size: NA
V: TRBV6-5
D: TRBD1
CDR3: CASSPGTGVNEQFF
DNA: TGTGCCAGCAGTCCCGGGACAGGGGTCAATGAGCAGTTCTTC

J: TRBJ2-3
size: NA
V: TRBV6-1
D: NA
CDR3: CASSLRGDTQYF
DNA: TGTGCCAGCAGCCTTAGAGGAGATACGCAGTATTTT

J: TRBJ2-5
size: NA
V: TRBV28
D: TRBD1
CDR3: CASSLRDRGRRQETQYF
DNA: TGTGCCAGCAGTTTAAGGGACAGGGGTAGACGGCAAGAGACCCAGTACTTC

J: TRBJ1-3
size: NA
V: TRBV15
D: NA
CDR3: CATSRDGTGNTIYF
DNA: TGTGCCACCAGCAGAGACGGGACTGGAAACACCATATATTTT

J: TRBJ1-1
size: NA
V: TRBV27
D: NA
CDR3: CASRTWVKPNTEAFF
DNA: TGTGCCAGCAGGACGTGGGTTAAACCTAACACTGAAGCTTTCTTT

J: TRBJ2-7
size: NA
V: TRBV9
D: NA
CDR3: CASSVVAGSYEQYF
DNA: TGTGCCAGCAGCGTAGTGGCTGGCTCCTACGAGCAGTACTTC

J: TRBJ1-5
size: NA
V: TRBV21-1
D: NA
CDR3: CASSIATGSNQPQHF
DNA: TGTGCCAGCAGCATCGCGACAGGTTCTAATCAGCCCCAGCATTTT

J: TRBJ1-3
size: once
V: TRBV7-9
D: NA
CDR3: CASSLAGRRKGNTIYF
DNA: TGTGCCAGCAGCTTAGCTGGCAGGCGCAAGGGAAACACCATATATTTT

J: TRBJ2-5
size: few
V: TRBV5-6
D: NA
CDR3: CASSFQETQYF
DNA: TGTGCCAGCAGCTTCCAAGAGACCCAGTACTTC

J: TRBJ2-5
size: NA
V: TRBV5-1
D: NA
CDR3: CASSFHCGRGQYF
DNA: TGCGCCAGCAGCTTCCATTGCGGGCGGGGCCAGTACTTC

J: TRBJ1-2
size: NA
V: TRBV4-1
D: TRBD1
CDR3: CASSQDWRDRKECGYTF
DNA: TGCGCCAGCAGCCAAGATTGGAGGGACAGGAAGGAATGTGGCTACACCTTC

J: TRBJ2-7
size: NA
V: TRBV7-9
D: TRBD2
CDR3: CASTCGTSGVISYEQYF
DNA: TGTGCCAGCACCTGCGGGACTAGCGGTGTTATCTCCTACGAGCAGTACTTC

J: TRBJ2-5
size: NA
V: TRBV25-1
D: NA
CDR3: CASSERALTGFFQETQYF
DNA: TGTGCCAGCAGTGAAAGGGCCCTGACAGGCTTCTTCCAGGAGACCCAGTACTTC

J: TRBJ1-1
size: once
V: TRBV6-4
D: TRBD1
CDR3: CASSPTGGDTEAFF
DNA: TGTGCCAGCAGCCCGACAGGGGGGGACACTGAAGCTTTCTTT

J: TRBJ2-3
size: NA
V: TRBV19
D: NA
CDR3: CASTVTQSSTDTQYF
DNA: TGTGCCAGTACCGTGACCCAGTCTAGCACAGATACGCAGTATTTT

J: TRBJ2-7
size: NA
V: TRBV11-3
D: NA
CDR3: CASSPPLGDEQYF
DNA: TGTGCCAGCAGCCCCCCCCTGGGGGACGAGCAGTACTTC

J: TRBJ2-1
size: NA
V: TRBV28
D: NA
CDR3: CASSPRDNEQFF
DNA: TGTGCCAGCAGTCCTAGGGACAATGAGCAGTTCTTC

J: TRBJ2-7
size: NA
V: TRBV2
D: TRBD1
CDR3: CASREWDRHYEQYF
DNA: TGTGCCAGCAGGGAGTGGGACAGGCACTACGAGCAGTACTTC

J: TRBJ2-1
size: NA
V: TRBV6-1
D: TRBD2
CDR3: CASSEETSGNYNEQFF
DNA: TGTGCCAGCAGTGAAGAGACTAGCGGGAACTACAATGAGCAGTTCTTC

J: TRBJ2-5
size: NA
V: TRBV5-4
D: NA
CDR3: CASSIRTDENQETQYF
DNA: TGTGCCAGCAGCATCCGGACGGACGAAAACCAAGAGACCCAGTACTTC

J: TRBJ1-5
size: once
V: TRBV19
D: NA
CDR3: CASTAGTRADQPQHF
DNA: TGTGCCAGTACAGCCGGGACCCGAGCGGATCAGCCCCAGCATTTT

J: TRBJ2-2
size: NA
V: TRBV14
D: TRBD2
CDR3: CASSQREGGRKVGELFF
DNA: TGTGCCAGCAGCCAAAGGGAGGGCGGGAGGAAAGTCGGGGAGCTGTTTTTT

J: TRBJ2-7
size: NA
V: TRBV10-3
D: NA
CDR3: CAIGDLEGGLMEQYF
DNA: TGTGCCATCGGCGACCTGGAGGGAGGTCTAATGGAGCAGTACTTC

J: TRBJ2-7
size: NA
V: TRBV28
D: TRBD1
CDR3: CASSLRVGTALTYEQYF
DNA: TGTGCCAGCAGTTTACGGGTGGGGACAGCCTTGACCTACGAGCAGTACTTC